The next 17 T cell receptor beta chains were all read from a single sample in a study of T cell responses to AZD1222 COVID-19 vaccine. Sequencing used immunoSEQ multiplex PCR; TCRdb keeps in-frame clones, though not all of them. This table has about 150,000 clones, approximately 90% appearing once. This sample comprised peripheral blood, obtained on day 0 of AZD1222 vaccination. Receptors originate from an adult in good health.

The chain joins TRBV7-2 to TRBJ2-2; 11 bases are shared with TRBD2. After removal of 2 bases from V and 4 bases from J, the junction contained 6 bases not matched to a gene. Germline V CDR1 and CDR2: SGHTA, FQGNSA. The length of the CDR3 is 17 residues. CDR3 in amino acids: CASSLPLAGGLTGELFF. In nucleotides, the CDR3 is TGTGCCAGCAGCTTACCCCTAGCGGGGGGCCTCACCGGGGAGCTGTTTTTT. Together with reference TRBV7-2 and TRBJ2-2, the CDR3 gives the full variable domain: GAGVSQSPSNKVTEKGKDVELRCDPISGHTALYWYRQSLGQGLEFLIYFQGNSAPDKSGLPSDRFSAERTGGSVSTLTIQRTQQEDSAVYLCASSLPLAGGLTGELFFGEGSRLTVL.

V usage is TRBV4-2 and J usage is TRBJ2-7; a weak D match, TRBD1 (6 bases). The CDR3 is 14 residues long. Germline loops: CDR1 LGHNA, CDR2 YNFKEQ. Deletions cut 3 bases from V and 5 bases from J, with 14 bases between. CDR3 bases: TGTGCCAGCAGCCATCTCCGGGACAAAAACGAGCAGTACTTC. It encodes CASSHLRDKNEQYF.

This clone was seen once. The gene calls are TRBV28 and TRBJ2-6; D perhaps matches TRBD2 (7 bases). Germline V gives CDR1 MDHEN, CDR2 SYDVKM. The CDR3 is 18 residues long. The V end lost 7 bases, the J end lost 0 bases, and 19 bases lay between the germline ends. CDR3 amino acids: CASKPRGGQPSGANVLTF. The DNA of the CDR3 is TGTGCCAGCAAGCCAAGGGGGGGACAACCCTCTGGGGCCAACGTCCTGACTTTC.

This clone was detected only once. V usage is TRBV19 and J usage is TRBJ2-5; no clear D gene. V was pared by 5 bases and J by 0 bases, with 10 bases between. This CDR3 is built from 14 residues. Per germline, CDR1 LNHDA and CDR2 SQIVND (reference sequence). CDR3 loop: CASSHYPYQETQYF. The CDR3 coding sequence is TGTGCCAGTAGTCACTACCCGTACCAAGAGACCCAGTACTTC.

V and J are TRBV5-6 and TRBJ1-2; 7 nucleotides match TRBD1. The ends lost 0 bases at V and 8 bases at J; junction bases unmatched: 4. CDR1 and CDR2 from the germline V gene are SGHDT and YYEEEE. The CDR3 is 13 amino acids. The CDR3 DNA reads as TGTGCCAGCAGCTTGGTAGGGGGCGGCGGCTACACCTTC. Translated: CASSLVGGGGYTF.

The rearrangement joins TRBV28 to TRBJ1-3; no reliable D call. CDR1 is MDHEN, CDR2 SYDVKM, per germline. The CDR3 is made up of 9 amino acids. CDR3 region: CCPGNTIYF. The CDR3 DNA is TGTTGTCCTGGAAACACCATATATTTT.

This rearrangement joins TRBV5-4 to TRBJ1-1; no definite D call. The V gene lost 3 bases and the J gene lost 1 base, with 4 bases spanning the gap. The CDR3 length is 12 residues. The germline CDR1 and CDR2 sequences are SGHNT and YYREEE (reference sequence). CDR3 sequence (DNA): TGTGCCAGCAGCTGGGGGAACACTGAAGCTTTCTTT. Translating gives CASSWGNTEAFF.

The chain combines TRBV6-5 with TRBJ1-1; D may be TRBD1 (5 bases). V lost 7 bases and J 0 bases, leaving 6 bases between the germline ends. CDR1 and CDR2 (germline): MNHEY, SVGAGI. This CDR3 has 12 amino acids. The CDR3 coding sequence is TGTGCCAGCAAGGGGATGAACACTGAAGCTTTCTTT. Protein sequence: CASKGMNTEAFF.

This clone occurred once. The V call is TRBV2, the J call TRBJ1-5; D ambiguous. V was cut by 1 base and J by 0 bases, with 7 bases left in between. This CDR3 contains 15 residues. CDR1 is SNHLY, CDR2 FYNNEI, per germline. DNA for the CDR3: TGTGCCAGCAGTGAAGAGGGTGATAGCAATCAGCCCCAGCATTTT. Encoded protein: CASSEEGDSNQPQHF.

This sequence joins TRBV30 and TRBJ2-2, with TRBD1 matching 9 bases. V was pared by 3 bases and J by 1 base, with 9 bases of the junction left unmatched. CDR3 size: 17 residues. Germline V lookup: CDR1 GTSNPN, CDR2 SVGIG (reference sequence). The CDR3 region has the DNA TGTGCCTGGAGGAAAGGGACAGGGCGTGGGAACACCGGGGAGCTGTTTTTT. Translating it yields CAWRKGTGRGNTGELFF.

The J gene is TRBJ2-1, the V gene TRBV2; 12 nucleotides line up with TRBD2. With 2 bases clipped from V and 9 bases from J, the junction kept 5 bases outside the gene matches. Per the germline V gene, CDR1 is SNHLY and CDR2 is FYNNEI. This CDR3 has 15 amino acids. In DNA form, the CDR3 reads TGTGCCAGCAGTGAATCGAGACTAGCGGGAGCTGAGCAGTTCTTC. Protein product: CASSESRLAGAEQFF.

J is TRBJ2-5 and V is TRBV19; D gene unclear. The germline gives CDR1 LNHDA, CDR2 SQIVND (reference sequence). Trimming shortened V by 5 bases and J by 5 bases, and 12 bases separated the two germline ends. This CDR3 is 13 amino acids long. CDR3 residues: CASSLMNGETQYF. As DNA, the CDR3 is TGTGCCAGTAGTCTAATGAATGGCGAGACCCAGTACTTC.

This clone was seen a few times. The chain carries TRBV6-5 and TRBJ2-7; D assignment may be TRBD1 or TRBD2 (5 bases each). The CDR3 loop spans 15 amino acids. V lost 0 bases and J lost 6, with 15 bases in between. Germline lookup yields CDR1 MNHEY and CDR2 SVGAGI. Here the CDR3 reads CASSYSQGPPGEQYF. The CDR3 bases are TGTGCCAGCAGTTACTCGCAGGGACCCCCTGGCGAGCAGTACTTC.

The rearrangement uses TRBV28 and TRBJ1-1; D possibly corresponds to TRBD1 (6 bases). The V gene's germline CDR1 is MDHEN and CDR2 SYDVKM. The V gene lost 5 bases and the J gene lost 4 bases, with 14 bases spanning the gap. CDR3 length: 14 amino acids. As DNA, the CDR3 is TGTGCCAGCAGTCCGGGACAACGCAGCACTGAAGCTTTCTTT. Its protein product is CASSPGQRSTEAFF.

The chain carries TRBV28 and TRBJ1-2; D is undetermined. Germline V gene sequence: CDR1 MDHEN, CDR2 SYDVKM. Between the trimmed V and J ends, which lost 2 bases and 5 bases, there was a span of 6 bases. This CDR3 comprises 12 residues. CDR3 nucleotides: TGTGCCAGCAGTTTAGAACGTTATGGCTACACCTTC. Translating it yields CASSLERYGYTF.

The chain has TRBV19 and TRBJ1-1; weak D call: TRBD1 (6 bases). V was trimmed by 4 bases and J by 5 bases, leaving 11 bases between them. Germline assignment: CDR1 LNHDA and CDR2 SQIVND (reference sequence). The CDR3 sequence is 13 residues long. The chain's CDR3 is CASSKGGRTEAFF. DNA of the CDR3: TGTGCCAGTAGTAAGGGGGGACGAACTGAAGCTTTCTTT. Full variable domain (remainder filled in from reference TRBV19 and TRBJ1-1): DGGITQSPKYLFRKEGQNVTLSCEQNLNHDAMYWYRQDPGQGLRLIYYSQIVNDFQKGDIAEGYSVSREKKESFPLTVTSAQKNPTAFYLCASSKGGRTEAFFGQGTRLTVV.

The CDR3 sequence: CASSSDRDYGYTF. The CDR3 DNA sequence: TGTGCCAGCTCCTCTGACAGAGACTATGGCTACACCTTC. The chain recombines TRBV18 with TRBJ1-2, with D possibly being TRBD1 (5 bases). With 6 bases removed from V and 3 bases from J, the gap between germline ends came to 11 bases. This CDR3 has 13 residues. Germline V gives CDR1 KGHSH, CDR2 LQKENI.